This TCR beta chain was retrieved from a study of cytomegalovirus exposure and HLA in healthy donors. The wider study: An earlier analysis identified 117 million unique TCR beta sequences in 170 million or so T cells. General study points: In a later analysis, V- and J-gene trimming of beta chains associated with a DCLRE1C missense variant, replicated independently. It was in a later analysis that TCR association rates were seen to vary by HLA locus, highest for DRB1 and lowest for HLA-C. What a later analysis reportedly showed was that an Asian-associated ancestry cluster had fewer N-insertions than the roughly 700-donor mean.

The PCR contained 60 Vbeta and 13 Jbeta primers. Data came from immunoSEQ multiplex PCR; TCRdb stores just in-frame clones and leaves some out. This sample yields roughly 110,000 clones, of which about 70% are seen a single time; approximately 1.9% belongs to the top ten. V was clipped by 6 bases and J by 4 bases, with 13 bases between them. Looked up from germline, CDR1 is SQVTM and CDR2 is ANQGSEA. CDR3 length equals 13 residues. With regard to this clone: Its cognate antigen is unknown. Other DNA sequences within the sample encode an identical CDR3.

The J gene is TRBJ1-5, the V gene TRBV29-1, with D tentatively TRBD1 (6 bases). Source material: PBMCs. The TCR sequence derives from a human donor in good health. For the CDR3, the DNA is TGCAGCGTGGGGGGCGGGGGGAATCAGCCCCAGCATTTT. It is translated as CSVGGGGNQPQHF.